The T cell receptor (beta chain) described here comes from a study of cytomegalovirus exposure and HLA in healthy donors. A note on this clone: The antigen is not known.

Healthy people donating bone marrow made up the donors. This PCR relied on a set of 60 Vbeta primers and 13 Jbeta primers. This table comes from immunoSEQ multiplex PCR, and its TCRdb copy is limited to in-frame clones, with some not included. Among about 200,000 clones, around nine tenths were seen once, and the ten largest hold around 1.5%. The study, taken as a whole, reports: Roughly even sequencing depth across donors was the assumption behind the presence/absence analyses. Serostatus for CMV was the only available immune exposure information.

This CDR3 is 18 amino acids long. The V segment lost 2 bases and the J segment 0 bases; nucleotides outside the gene matches: 4. Per the germline V gene, CDR1 is SGHRS and CDR2 is YFSETQ. The chain has TRBV5-1 and TRBJ2-1; 14 nucleotides align to TRBD2. The sequencing sample was made of PBMCs. This sequence originates from a woman aged 18-30 years in good health and CMV-seronegative. The DNA for the CDR3 is TGCGCCAGCAGCTTCGGACTAGCGGGAGGCCTCTCCTACAATGAGCAGTTCTTC. Its protein is CASSFGLAGGLSYNEQFF.